This TCR beta chain comes out of a study of T cell clones after liver transplantation. Study-level information: A pre-transplant mixed lymphocyte reaction with TCRbeta sequencing defined graft-donor-reactive clones followed in post-transplant blood. At least one year of complete immunosuppression withdrawal without enzymes over twice normal defined tolerance.

The CDR3 is 15 amino acids. Germline trimming cut 4 bases from V and 5 bases from J; bases unmatched to any gene: 8. CDR1 is LGHNA and CDR2 is YNFKEQ in the germline V gene. A note on this clone: Its specificity is not known.

Study findings and constraints: Circulating graft-donor-reactive CD4 TCRbeta sequences fell significantly post-transplant in 5 of 8 subjects.

Here immunoSEQ multiplex PCR was the method, and the copy in TCRdb shows in-frame clones only, minus some. The table has about 33,000 clones, more than 90% seen once. The material sequenced was CD8+ T cells from blood, taken 12 months after liver transplant. This TCR was sampled from a human patient who received a liver transplant. Certain T cells may be donor cells from the graft. The gene calls are TRBV4-2 and TRBJ1-1; 9 positions agree with TRBD1. The CDR3 DNA is TGTGCCAGCAGCCCCGGGACAGGGCTAAATACTGAAGCTTTCTTT. Its protein is CASSPGTGLNTEAFF.